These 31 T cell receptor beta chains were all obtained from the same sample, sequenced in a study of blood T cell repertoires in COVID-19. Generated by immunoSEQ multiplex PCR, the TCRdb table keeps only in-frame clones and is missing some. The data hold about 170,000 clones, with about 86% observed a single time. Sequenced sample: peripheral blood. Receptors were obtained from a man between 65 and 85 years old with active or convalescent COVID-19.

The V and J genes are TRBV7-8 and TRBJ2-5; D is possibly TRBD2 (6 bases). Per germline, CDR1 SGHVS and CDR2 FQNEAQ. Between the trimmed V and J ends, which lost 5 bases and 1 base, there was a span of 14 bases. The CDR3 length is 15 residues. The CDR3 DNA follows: TGTGCCAGCAGCCGAGTGGGCGGGGTCCAAGAGACCCAGTACTTC. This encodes CASSRVGGVQETQYF.

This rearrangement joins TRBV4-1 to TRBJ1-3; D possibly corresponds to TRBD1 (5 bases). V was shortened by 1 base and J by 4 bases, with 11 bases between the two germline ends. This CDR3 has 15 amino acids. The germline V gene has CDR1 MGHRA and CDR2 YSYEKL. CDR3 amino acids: CASSQGRGRGNTIYF. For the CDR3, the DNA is TGCGCCAGCAGCCAAGGAAGGGGTAGAGGAAACACCATATATTTT.

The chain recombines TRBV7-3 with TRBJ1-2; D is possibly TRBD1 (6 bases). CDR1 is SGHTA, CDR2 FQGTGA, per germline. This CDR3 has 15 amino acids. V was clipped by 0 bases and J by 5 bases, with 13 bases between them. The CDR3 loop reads CASSLTPGQEYGYTF. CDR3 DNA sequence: TGTGCCAGCAGCTTAACTCCGGGACAAGAGTATGGCTACACCTTC.

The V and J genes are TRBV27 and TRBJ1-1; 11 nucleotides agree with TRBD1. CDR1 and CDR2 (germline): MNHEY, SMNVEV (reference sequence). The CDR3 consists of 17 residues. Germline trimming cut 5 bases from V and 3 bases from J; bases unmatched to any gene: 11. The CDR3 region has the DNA TGTGCCAGCAGTCCGAGGACAGGGGGCTATTTGGACACTGAAGCTTTCTTT. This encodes CASSPRTGGYLDTEAFF.

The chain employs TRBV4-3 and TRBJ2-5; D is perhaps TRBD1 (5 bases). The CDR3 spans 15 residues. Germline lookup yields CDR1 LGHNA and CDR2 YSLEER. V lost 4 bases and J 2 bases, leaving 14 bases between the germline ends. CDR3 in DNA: TGCGCCAGCAGCCTCATGCTAGACAGACAAGAGACCCAGTACTTC. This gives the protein CASSLMLDRQETQYF.

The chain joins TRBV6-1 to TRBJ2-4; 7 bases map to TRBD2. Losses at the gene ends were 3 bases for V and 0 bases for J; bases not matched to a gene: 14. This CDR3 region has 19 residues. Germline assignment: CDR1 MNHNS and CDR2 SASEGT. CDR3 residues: CASSEAPYGGDKAKNIQYF. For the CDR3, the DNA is TGTGCCAGCAGTGAGGCGCCTTATGGGGGGGATAAAGCCAAAAACATTCAGTACTTC.

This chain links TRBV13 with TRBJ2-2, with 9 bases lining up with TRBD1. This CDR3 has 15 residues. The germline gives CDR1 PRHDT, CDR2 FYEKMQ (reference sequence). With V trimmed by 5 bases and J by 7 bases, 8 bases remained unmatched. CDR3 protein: CASSRGGQGIGELFF. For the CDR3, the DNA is TGTGCCAGCAGCAGAGGGGGACAGGGTATCGGGGAGCTGTTTTTT.

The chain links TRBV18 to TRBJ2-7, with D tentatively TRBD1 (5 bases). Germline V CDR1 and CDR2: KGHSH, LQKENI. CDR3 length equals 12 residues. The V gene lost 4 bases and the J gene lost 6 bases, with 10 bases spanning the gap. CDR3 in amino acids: CASSLDMSEQYF. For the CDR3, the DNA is TGTGCCAGCTCACTGGACATGTCCGAGCAGTACTTC.

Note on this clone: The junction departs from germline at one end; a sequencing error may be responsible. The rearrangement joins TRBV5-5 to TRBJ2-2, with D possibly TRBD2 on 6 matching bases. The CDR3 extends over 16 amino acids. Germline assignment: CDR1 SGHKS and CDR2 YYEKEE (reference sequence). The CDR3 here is CASSLDRGTVHRGAVF. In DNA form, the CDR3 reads TGTGCCAGCAGCTTGGACCGGGGGACGGTACACCGGGGAGCTGTTTTT.

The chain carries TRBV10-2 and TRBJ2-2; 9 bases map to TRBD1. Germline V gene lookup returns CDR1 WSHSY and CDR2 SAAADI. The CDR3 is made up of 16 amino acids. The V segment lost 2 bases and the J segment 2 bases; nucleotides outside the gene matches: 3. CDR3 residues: CASSEPGQGNTGELFF. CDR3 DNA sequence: TGCGCCAGCAGTGAGCCGGGACAGGGAAACACCGGGGAGCTGTTTTTT.

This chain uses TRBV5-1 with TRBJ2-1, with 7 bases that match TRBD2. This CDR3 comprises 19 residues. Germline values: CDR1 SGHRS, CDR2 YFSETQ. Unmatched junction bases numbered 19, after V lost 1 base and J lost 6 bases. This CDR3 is CASSLLGGSPFYSGNEQFF. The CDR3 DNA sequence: TGCGCCAGCAGCTTGTTAGGCGGGAGCCCCTTCTACTCGGGCAATGAGCAGTTCTTC. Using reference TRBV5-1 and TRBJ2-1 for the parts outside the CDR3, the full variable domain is KAGVTQTPRYLIKTRGQQVTLSCSPISGHRSVSWYQQTPGQGLQFLFEYFSETQRNKGNFPGRFSGRQFSNSRSEMNVSTLELGDSALYLCASSLLGGSPFYSGNEQFFGPGTRLTVL.

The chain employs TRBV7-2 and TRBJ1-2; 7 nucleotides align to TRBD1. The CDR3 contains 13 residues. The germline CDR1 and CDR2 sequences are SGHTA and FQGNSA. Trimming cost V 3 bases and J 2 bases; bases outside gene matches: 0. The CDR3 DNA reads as TGTGCCAGCAGCTTGGGACAGAACTATGGCTACACCTTC. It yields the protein CASSLGQNYGYTF. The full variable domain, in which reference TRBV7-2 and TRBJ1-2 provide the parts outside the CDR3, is GAGVSQSPSNKVTEKGKDVELRCDPISGHTALYWYRQSLGQGLEFLIYFQGNSAPDKSGLPSDRFSAERTGGSVSTLTIQRTQQEDSAVYLCASSLGQNYGYTFGSGTRLTVV.

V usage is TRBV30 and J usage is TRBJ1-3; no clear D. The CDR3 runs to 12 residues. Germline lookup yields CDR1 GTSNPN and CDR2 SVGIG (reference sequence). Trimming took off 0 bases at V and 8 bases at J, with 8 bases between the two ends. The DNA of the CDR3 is TGTGCCTGGAGTGTACTTTTGGACACCATATATTTT. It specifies CAWSVLLDTIYF. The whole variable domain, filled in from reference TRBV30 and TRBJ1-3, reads SQTIHQWPATLVQPVGSPLSLECTVEGTSNPNLYWYRQAAGRGLQLLFYSVGIGQISSEVPQNLSASRPQDRQFILSSKKLLLSDSGFYLCAWSVLLDTIYFGEGSWLTVV.

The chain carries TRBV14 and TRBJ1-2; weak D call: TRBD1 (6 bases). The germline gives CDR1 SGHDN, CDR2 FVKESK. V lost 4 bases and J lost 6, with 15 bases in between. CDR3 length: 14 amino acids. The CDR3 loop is CASSLLGGVHGYTF. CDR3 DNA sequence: TGTGCCAGCAGCCTATTAGGGGGGGTACATGGCTACACCTTC.

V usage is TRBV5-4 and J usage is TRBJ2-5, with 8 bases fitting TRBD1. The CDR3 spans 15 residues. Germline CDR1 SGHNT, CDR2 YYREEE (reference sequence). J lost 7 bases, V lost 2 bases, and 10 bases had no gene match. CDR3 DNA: TGTGCCAGCAGCTTAGGGACAGGTCCGATACGGACCCAGTACTTC. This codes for CASSLGTGPIRTQYF.

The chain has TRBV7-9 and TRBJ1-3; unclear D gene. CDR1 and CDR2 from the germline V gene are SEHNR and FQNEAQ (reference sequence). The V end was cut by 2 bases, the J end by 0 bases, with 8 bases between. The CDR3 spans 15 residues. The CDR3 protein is CASSLLSSSGNTIYF. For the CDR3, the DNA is TGTGCCAGCAGCTTATTATCGAGCTCTGGAAACACCATATATTTT.

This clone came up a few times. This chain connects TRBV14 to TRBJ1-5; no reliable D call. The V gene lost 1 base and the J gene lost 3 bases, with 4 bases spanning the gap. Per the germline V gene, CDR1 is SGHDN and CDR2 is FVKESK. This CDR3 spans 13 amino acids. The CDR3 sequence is CASSQADNQPQHF. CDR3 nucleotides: TGTGCCAGCAGCCAAGCAGACAATCAGCCCCAGCATTTT.

The CDR3 sequence: CASSLAGTGGFGNTIYF. CDR3 sequence (DNA): TGTGCCAGCAGCTTAGCGGGTACAGGGGGCTTTGGAAACACCATATATTTT. The chain uses TRBV7-2 and TRBJ1-3; TRBD1 aligns across 9 bases. Germline CDR1 SGHTA, CDR2 FQGNSA. This CDR3 has 17 amino acids. Trimming at V came to 0 bases and at J to 3 bases, leaving 6 bases not matched to a gene.

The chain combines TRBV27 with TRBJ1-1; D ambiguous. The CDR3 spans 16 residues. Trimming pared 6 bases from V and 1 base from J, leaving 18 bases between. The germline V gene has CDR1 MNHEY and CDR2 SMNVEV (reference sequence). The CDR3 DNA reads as TGTGCCAGCAGCCATGAACCGGGGATAGGGAACACTGAAGCTTTCTTT. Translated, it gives CASSHEPGIGNTEAFF.

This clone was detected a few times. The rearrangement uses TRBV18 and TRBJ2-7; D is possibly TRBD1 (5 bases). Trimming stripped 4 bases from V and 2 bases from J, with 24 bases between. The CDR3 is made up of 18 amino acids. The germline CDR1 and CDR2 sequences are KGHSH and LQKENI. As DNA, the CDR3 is TGTGCCAGCTCACGATGGCATGGGGCAGAACTACAACCCTACGAGCAGTACTTC. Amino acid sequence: CASSRWHGAELQPYEQYF.

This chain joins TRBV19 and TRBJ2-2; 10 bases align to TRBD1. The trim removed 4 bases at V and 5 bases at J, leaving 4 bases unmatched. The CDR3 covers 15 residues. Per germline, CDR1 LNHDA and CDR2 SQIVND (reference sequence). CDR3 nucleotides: TGTGCCAGTAGTACGGACAGGGGGGGGACCGGGGAGCTGTTTTTT. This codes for CASSTDRGGTGELFF.

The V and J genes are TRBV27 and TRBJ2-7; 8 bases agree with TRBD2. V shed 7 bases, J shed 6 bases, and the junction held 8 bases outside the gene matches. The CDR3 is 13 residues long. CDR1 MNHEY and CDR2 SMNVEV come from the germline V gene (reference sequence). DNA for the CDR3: TGTGCCAGCAAACGAGCGGGAGAGAGCGAGCAGTACTTC. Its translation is CASKRAGESEQYF.

The CDR3 reads CASSLDRGLKNEQFF. As DNA, the CDR3 is TGTGCCAGCAGTCTTGACAGGGGGCTAAAGAATGAGCAGTTCTTC. V is TRBV6-4 and J is TRBJ2-1; 10 bases agree with TRBD1. From germline, CDR1 is MRHNA and CDR2 SNTAGT. V was clipped by 5 bases and J by 7 bases; unmatched bases: 8. The CDR3 contains 15 residues.

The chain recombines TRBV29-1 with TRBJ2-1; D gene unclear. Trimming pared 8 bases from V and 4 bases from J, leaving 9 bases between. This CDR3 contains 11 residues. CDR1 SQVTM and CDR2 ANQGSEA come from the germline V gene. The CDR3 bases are TGCAGCCAGATCCAATACAATGAGCAGTTCTTC. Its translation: CSQIQYNEQFF.

CDR3 DNA: TGTGCCAGCAGCGTAGGACTAGCAGGCCGAGGCGATGAGCAGTTCTTC. Residues: CASSVGLAGRGDEQFF. V gene TRBV9 combines with J gene TRBJ2-1; 7 bases match TRBD2. Germline lookup yields CDR1 SGDLS and CDR2 YYNGEE. V was clipped by 0 bases and J by 8 bases; unmatched bases: 11. The CDR3 sequence is 16 residues long. The full variable domain, its missing parts supplied by reference TRBV9 and TRBJ2-1, is DSGVTQTPKHLITATGQRVTLRCSPRSGDLSVYWYQQSLDQGLQFLIQYYNGEERAKGNILERFSAQQFPDLHSELNLSSLELGDSALYFCASSVGLAGRGDEQFFGPGTRLTVL.

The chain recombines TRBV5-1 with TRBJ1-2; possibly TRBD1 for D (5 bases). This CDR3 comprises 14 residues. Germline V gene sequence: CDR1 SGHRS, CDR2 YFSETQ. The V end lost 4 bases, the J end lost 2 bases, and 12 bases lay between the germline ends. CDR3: CASSTGTGNYGYTF. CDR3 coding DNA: TGCGCCAGCAGCACCGGGACTGGAAACTATGGCTACACCTTC.

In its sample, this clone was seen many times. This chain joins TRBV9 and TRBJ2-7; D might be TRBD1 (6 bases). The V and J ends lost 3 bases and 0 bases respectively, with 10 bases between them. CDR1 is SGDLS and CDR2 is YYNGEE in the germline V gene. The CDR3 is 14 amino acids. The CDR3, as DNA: TGTGCCAGCAGCGCCGGACAGAGCTCCTACGAGCAGTACTTC. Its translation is CASSAGQSSYEQYF.

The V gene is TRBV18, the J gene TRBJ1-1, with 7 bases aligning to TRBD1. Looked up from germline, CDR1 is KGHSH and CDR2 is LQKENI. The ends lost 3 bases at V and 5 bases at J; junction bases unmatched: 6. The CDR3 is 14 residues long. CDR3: CASSPDRVLTEAFF. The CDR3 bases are TGTGCCAGCTCACCCGACAGGGTTCTGACTGAAGCTTTCTTT.

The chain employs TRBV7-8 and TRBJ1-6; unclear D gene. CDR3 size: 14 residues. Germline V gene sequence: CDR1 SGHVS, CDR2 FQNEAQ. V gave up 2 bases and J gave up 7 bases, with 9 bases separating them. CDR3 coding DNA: TGTGCCAGCAGCTTACGTGACAAAAATTCACCCCTCCACTTT. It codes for CASSLRDKNSPLHF.

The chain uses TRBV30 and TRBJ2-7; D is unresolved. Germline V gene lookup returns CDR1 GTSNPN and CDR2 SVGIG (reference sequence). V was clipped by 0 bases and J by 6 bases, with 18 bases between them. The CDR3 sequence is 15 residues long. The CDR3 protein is CAWSVGLGRSPEQYF. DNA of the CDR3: TGTGCCTGGAGTGTGGGCCTCGGAAGGTCCCCCGAGCAGTACTTC. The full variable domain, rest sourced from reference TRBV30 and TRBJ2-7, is SQTIHQWPATLVQPVGSPLSLECTVEGTSNPNLYWYRQAAGRGLQLLFYSVGIGQISSEVPQNLSASRPQDRQFILSSKKLLLSDSGFYLCAWSVGLGRSPEQYFGPGTRLTVT.

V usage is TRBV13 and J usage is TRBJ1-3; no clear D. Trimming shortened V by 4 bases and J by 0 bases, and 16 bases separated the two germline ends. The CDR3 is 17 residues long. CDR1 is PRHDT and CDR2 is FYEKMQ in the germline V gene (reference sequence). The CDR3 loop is CASSWPGDPDSGNTIYF. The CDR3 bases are TGTGCCAGCAGCTGGCCGGGAGACCCTGACTCTGGAAACACCATATATTTT.